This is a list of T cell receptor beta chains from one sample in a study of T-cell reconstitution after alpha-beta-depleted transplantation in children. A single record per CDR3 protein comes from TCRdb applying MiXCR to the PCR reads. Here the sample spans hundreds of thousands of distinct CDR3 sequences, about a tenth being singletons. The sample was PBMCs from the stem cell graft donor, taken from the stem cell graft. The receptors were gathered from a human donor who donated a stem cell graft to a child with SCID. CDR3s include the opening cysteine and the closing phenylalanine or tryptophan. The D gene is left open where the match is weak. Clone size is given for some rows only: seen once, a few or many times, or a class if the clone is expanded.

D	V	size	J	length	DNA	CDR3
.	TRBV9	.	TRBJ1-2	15	TGTGCCAGCAGCGTAGATGTGGCAGGGATCTATGGCTACACCTTC	CASSVDVAGIYGYTF
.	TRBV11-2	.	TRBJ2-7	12	TGTGCCAGTGGGGGGACCTCTGGGGAGCAGTACTTC	CASGGTSGEQYF
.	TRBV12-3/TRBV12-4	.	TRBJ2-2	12	TGTGCCAGCAGTTTTGGAGGCGGGGAGCTGTTTTTT	CASSFGGGELFF
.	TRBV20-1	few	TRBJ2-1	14	TGCAGTGCCCTCGAACAGGGCCCCTACAATGAGCAGTTCTTC	CSALEQGPYNEQFF
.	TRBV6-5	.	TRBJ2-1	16	TGTGCCAGCAGTTACTCTCAGCTAAACTCCTACAATGAGCAGTTCTTC	CASSYSQLNSYNEQFF
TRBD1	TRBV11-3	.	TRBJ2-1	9	TGTGCGGCCGGGACAGGGCTGTTCTTC	CAAGTGLFF
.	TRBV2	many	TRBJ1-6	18	TGTGCCAGCAGTCATCCGGGACACCCTAGCTCCTATAATTCACCCCTCCACTTT	CASSHPGHPSSYNSPLHF
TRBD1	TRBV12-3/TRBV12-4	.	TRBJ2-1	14	TGTGCCAGCAGTCGGGACAGGGTAAACAATGAGCAGTTCTTC	CASSRDRVNNEQFF
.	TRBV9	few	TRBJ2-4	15	TGTGCCAGCAGCGTAGGAGACGGAGCCAAAAACATTCAGTACTTC	CASSVGDGAKNIQYF
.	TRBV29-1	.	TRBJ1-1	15	TGCAGCGTTGAACCCGGCTTAGGGCAGAACACTGAAGCTTTCTTT	CSVEPGLGQNTEAFF
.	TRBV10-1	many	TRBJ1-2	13	TGCGCCAGCAGTGAGTCGCAGGGATATGGCTACACCTTC	CASSESQGYGYTF
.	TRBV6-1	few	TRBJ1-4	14	TGTGCCAGCAGGCCAGTGGTATTTGTGGAAAAACTGTTTTTT	CASRPVVFVEKLFF
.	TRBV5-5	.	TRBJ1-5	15	TGTGCCAGCAGCCTCCCGCTGTCTGGCAATCAGCCCCAGCATTTT	CASSLPLSGNQPQHF
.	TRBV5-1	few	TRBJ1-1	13	TGCGCCAGCAGGATAGGGGGGAACACTGAAGCTTTCTTT	CASRIGGNTEAFF
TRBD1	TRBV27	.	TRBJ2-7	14	TGTGCCAGCAGTCGGACAGGGGGCTGGTACGAGCAGTACTTC	CASSRTGGWYEQYF
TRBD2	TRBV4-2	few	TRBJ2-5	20	TGTGCCAGCAGCCAAGGGACTAGCGGGGGGACAGGGCGGTACCAAGAGACCCAGTACTTC	CASSQGTSGGTGRYQETQYF
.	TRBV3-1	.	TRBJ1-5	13	TGTGCCAGCAGCCAAGGTTTGGATCAGCCCCAGCATTTT	CASSQGLDQPQHF
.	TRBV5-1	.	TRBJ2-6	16	TGCGCCAGCAGCTTGGGTTCGGGATCTGGGGCCAACGTCCTGACTTTC	CASSLGSGSGANVLTF
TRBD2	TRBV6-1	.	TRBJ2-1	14	TGTGCCAGCCGGGGGGGGTCTTCCTACAATGAGCAGTTCTTC	CASRGGSSYNEQFF
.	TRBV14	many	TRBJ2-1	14	TGTGCCAGCAGCCAAGACCTAATCGGGCATGAGCAGTTCTTC	CASSQDLIGHEQFF